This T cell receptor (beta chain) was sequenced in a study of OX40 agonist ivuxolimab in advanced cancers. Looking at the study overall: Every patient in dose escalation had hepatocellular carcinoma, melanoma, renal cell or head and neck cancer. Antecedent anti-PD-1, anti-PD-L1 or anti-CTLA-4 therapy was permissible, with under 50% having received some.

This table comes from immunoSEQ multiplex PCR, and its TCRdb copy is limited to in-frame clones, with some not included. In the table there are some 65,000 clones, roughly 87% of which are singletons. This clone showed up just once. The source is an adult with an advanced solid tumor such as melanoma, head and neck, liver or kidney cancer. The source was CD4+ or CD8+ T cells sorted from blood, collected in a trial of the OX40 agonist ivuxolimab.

The CDR3 loop reads CAWSVPQGRNTEAFF. The CDR3 nucleotides read TGTGCCTGGAGTGTACCCCAAGGTCGGAACACTGAAGCTTTCTTT. The rearrangement links TRBV30 to TRBJ1-1; D remains unclear. Trimming left V 0 bases short and J 1 base short, with 12 bases between. CDR3 length: 15 residues. Germline V gene data show CDR1 as GTSNPN and CDR2 as SVGIG (reference sequence).